The clone carrying this T cell receptor beta chain was detected a few times. Germline CDR1 is MNHGY and CDR2 is SAAAGT. V was pared by 0 bases and J by 14 bases, with 14 bases between. The CDR3 has 13 residues. Treatment indicated: preoperative locoregional IRX-2 cytokine immunotherapy. Preoperative locoregional IRX-2 cytokine immunotherapy was tested in the phase Ib source study. TCRdb's copy holds only in-frame clones and misses some; the assay was immunoSEQ multiplex PCR. The table includes 75,000 to 100,000 clones, 86% detected once. The record originates from a study of preoperative IRX-2 immunotherapy in early breast cancer.

This chain uses TRBV6-8 with TRBJ2-1, with a weak D call TRBD1 (5 bases). Sequencing was performed on tumor tissue, taken after IRX-2 immunotherapy. This receptor was identified in a human donor with breast cancer. CDR3 loop: CASSYSSKGREFF. Here the CDR3 DNA reads TGTGCCAGCAGTTACTCGAGTAAGGGCAGGGAGTTCTTC.